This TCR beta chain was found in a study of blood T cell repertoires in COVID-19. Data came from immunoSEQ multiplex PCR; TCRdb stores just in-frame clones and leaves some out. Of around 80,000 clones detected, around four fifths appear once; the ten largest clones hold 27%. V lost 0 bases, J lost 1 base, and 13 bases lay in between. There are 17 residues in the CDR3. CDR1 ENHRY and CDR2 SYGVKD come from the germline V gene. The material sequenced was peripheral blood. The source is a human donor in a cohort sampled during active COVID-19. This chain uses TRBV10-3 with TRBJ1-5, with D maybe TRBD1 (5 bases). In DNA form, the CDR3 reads TGTGCCATCAGTGAGTCGATGACAGAGTGGAGCAATCAGCCCCAGCATTTT. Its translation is CAISESMTEWSNQPQHF.